This TCR beta chain originates from a study of shared clonotypes between healthy human individuals. General observations from the study: Lower generation probabilities were found for non-shared clonotypes than for those shared by all four donors. Represented diversity, genetic and exposure-history alike, was limited by few donors. Memory subsets generally showed lower estimated richness than naive subsets.

Terminally differentiated effector memory CD45RA+ cells were excluded from the naive CD8 cells, which were CD45RO-negative and positively selected for CCR7. HIV-negative, healthy adults without recent acute infections or vaccinations were the donors. About this clone itself: Its specificity is unknown.

The CDR3 spans 15 residues. V was pared by 5 bases and J by 8 bases, with 18 bases between. Germline assignment: CDR1 SGHAT and CDR2 FQNNGV. Measured with immunoSEQ multiplex PCR; TCRdb has only the in-frame clones, and not every one. Of about 600,000 clones listed, about 98% are singletons. The sequence derives from a young man in good health. The J gene is TRBJ1-4, the V gene TRBV11-2; the D is unclear. The source material was naive CD8+ T cells sorted from blood. CDR3 amino acids: CASSQAPGYGEKLFF. The CDR3 DNA reads as TGTGCCAGCAGCCAGGCCCCGGGTTATGGAGAAAAACTGTTTTTT.